Each of the 15 T cell receptor beta chains below was sequenced from the same sample in a study of blood T cells in healthy people across ages. Using a J-beta primer mix together with a sample-barcoded 5' primer, a second PCR was run for about 7 to 12 cycles. TCRdb reprocessed the 5' RACE reads with MiXCR, giving one entry per CDR3 protein. Of 1.4 million to 1.5 million distinct CDR3 sequences in the sample, around two fifths were seen once. The sample was blood. All receptors come from a woman aged 18-29 years in good health.

This clonotype was counted only a few times. This chain links TRBV13 with TRBJ1-1; D is ambiguous. CDR3 size: 15 residues. The germline CDR1 and CDR2 sequences are PRHDT and FYEKMQ (reference sequence). The V end lost 5 bases, the J end lost 2 bases, and 15 bases lay between the germline ends. In DNA, the CDR3 is TGTGCCAGCAGCCCCGACATGTTTATCAACACTGAAGCTTTCTTT. Translation: CASSPDMFINTEAFF.

The V gene is TRBV29-1, the J gene TRBJ1-3; TRBD1 is a possible D gene (6 bases). CDR1 and CDR2 (germline): SQVTM, ANQGSEA. This CDR3 comprises 13 residues. The ends were cut back, 7 bases at V and 3 bases at J, with 13 bases in the middle. In DNA, the CDR3 is TGCAGCGGGACAGAAGATCTTGGAAACACCATATATTTT. It is translated as CSGTEDLGNTIYF.

The gene calls are TRBV4-1 and TRBJ2-3; 9 bases align to TRBD2. Unmatched junction bases numbered 12, after V lost 8 bases and J lost 6 bases. The CDR3 is 15 amino acids. CDR1 and CDR2 (germline): MGHRA, YSYEKL. CDR3: CASSERAGGIDTQYF. In nucleotides, the CDR3 is TGCGCCAGCTCCGAGCGGGCGGGAGGGATCGATACGCAGTATTTT.

The V and J genes are TRBV6-5 and TRBJ1-1, with 8 bases lining up with TRBD1. CDR3 length: 16 residues. The V and J ends lost 11 bases and 4 bases, in that order; junction bases with no gene match: 18. Germline V gene lookup returns CDR1 MNHEY and CDR2 SVGAGI. CDR3 DNA: TGTGCCGCCCACCGAGGCAGGGGGCGGGCGGGCACTGAAGCTTTCTTT. This translates into CAAHRGRGRAGTEAFF.

In this sample, this clonotype turned up a few times. The chain couples TRBV28 to TRBJ2-7; the D is unclear. The CDR3 loop spans 13 amino acids. Trimming removed 3 bases at V and 10 bases at J, with 16 bases between. Per the germline V gene, CDR1 is MDHEN and CDR2 is SYDVKM. The CDR3 DNA sequence: TGTGCCAGCAGTTTTAACGAAAGGAAAAGTCAGTACTTC. This translates into CASSFNERKSQYF.

This clonotype appeared a few times. The genes are TRBV20-1 and TRBJ2-1, with a weak D call TRBD1 (5 bases). V was clipped by 7 bases and J by 2 bases, with 12 bases between them. The CDR3 extends over 13 amino acids. Germline CDR1 DFQATT, CDR2 SNEGSKA (reference sequence). In nucleotides, the CDR3 is TGCAGTGTGGGGCGTATGCCCTACAATGAGCAGTTCTTC. Its translation: CSVGRMPYNEQFF.

The chain has TRBV11-2 and TRBJ1-2, with D unclear. The CDR3 sequence is 12 residues long. Germline V gene data show CDR1 as SGHAT and CDR2 as FQNNGV. Trimming cost V 8 bases and J 6 bases, with 13 bases left between them. The CDR3 DNA follows: TGTGCCAGCGCCGTTACAGTCCATGGCTACACCTTC. It specifies CASAVTVHGYTF.

V gene TRBV20-1 combines with J gene TRBJ2-7; 11 bases map to TRBD2. Germline assignment: CDR1 DFQATT and CDR2 SNEGSKA (reference sequence). The CDR3 totals 14 residues. Trimming at V came to 4 bases and at J to 7 bases, leaving 9 bases not matched to a gene. CDR3 nucleotides: TGCAGTGCTAAACTACTAGCGGGGGCGTCTGAGCAGTACTTC. Amino acids: CSAKLLAGASEQYF.

This clonotype was observed a few times. CDR3 coding DNA: TGTGCCAGCAGGGCTTGGGGGGGCCAAGAAAAACTGTTTTTT. Its translation is CASRAWGGQEKLFF. The chain couples TRBV12-3 or TRBV12-4 to TRBJ1-4; D is perhaps TRBD1 (6 bases). The CDR3 contains 14 residues. V gave up 6 bases and J gave up 8 bases, with 16 bases separating them.

The chain is built from TRBV5-1 and TRBJ2-1, with D perhaps TRBD1 (5 bases). The V end lost 0 bases, the J end lost 10 bases, and 17 bases lay between the germline ends. Germline values: CDR1 SGHRS, CDR2 YFSETQ. CDR3 size: 15 residues. The CDR3 DNA sequence: TGCGCCAGCAGCTTGGAGGCCAGGGCATACCACGAGCAGTTCTTC. Its translation: CASSLEARAYHEQFF.

This chain links TRBV28 with TRBJ2-3, with no clear D. CDR1 is MDHEN and CDR2 is SYDVKM in the germline V gene. V was pared by 10 bases and J by 6 bases, with 23 bases between. CDR3 length equals 15 residues. The DNA of the CDR3 is TGTGCCAACACCACACCCAACGGGTCCCCCGATACGCAGTATTTT. This sequence encodes CANTTPNGSPDTQYF. Looking up the rest from reference TRBV28 and TRBJ2-3 gives the full variable domain: DVKVTQSSRYLVKRTGEKVFLECVQDMDHENMFWYRQDPGLGLRLIYFSYDVKMKEKGDIPEGYSVSREKKERFSLILESASTNQTSMYLCANTTPNGSPDTQYFGPGTRLTVL.

J is TRBJ2-1 and V is TRBV5-4, with 10 bases fitting TRBD2. This CDR3 region has 17 residues. V trimming: 4 bases; J trimming: 4 bases; junction bases outside the gene matches: 11. Germline CDR1 and CDR2: SGHNT and YYREEE (reference sequence). The CDR3 sequence: CASSPVPLAGGYNEQFF. Written as DNA, the CDR3 is TGTGCCAGCAGCCCGGTCCCCTTAGCGGGGGGTTACAATGAGCAGTTCTTC.

This rearrangement joins TRBV21-1 to TRBJ2-5; TRBD1, the D gene given by the table, was not confirmed from the DNA. The J call may be incorrect, as the DNA end agrees better with TRBJ2-7. TRBV21-1 constitutes a pseudogene. The CDR3 is 15 residues long. The CDR3: CASSTRDRAANEQYF. The CDR3 coding sequence is TGTGCCAGCAGCACACGGGACAGGGCAGCCAACGAGCAGTACTTC.

J is TRBJ2-5 and V is TRBV15; D is ambiguous. The germline V and J ends were trimmed by 5 bases and 3 bases, with 13 bases remaining between them. Germline lookup yields CDR1 LNHNV and CDR2 YYDKDF (reference sequence). The CDR3 spans 14 residues. Written as DNA, the CDR3 is TGTGCCACCAGCCCGGTCCAGACGGAAGAGACCCAGTACTTC. Translating it yields CATSPVQTEETQYF.

For this clonotype: A read error may account for a junction end that differs from germline. CDR3 sequence: CAGSPGLPSSGANVLTF. The CDR3 nucleotides read TGTGCCGGCAGCCCGGGACTTCCGAGCTCTGGGGCCAACGTCCTGACTTTC. The chain joins TRBV5-5 to TRBJ2-6; perhaps TRBD2 as D (6 bases). Germline V gene lookup returns CDR1 SGHKS and CDR2 YYEKEE (reference sequence). This CDR3 is built from 17 residues.